This T cell receptor (beta chain) was captured by sequencing in a study of siplizumab effects on memory and regulatory T cells. Study-level findings and limits: Sequences below about 10^-5 frequency were poorly captured. As a result, only a minor fraction of alloreactive clones mapped to unstimulated subsets. Most proliferating CD4+ or CD8+ clones, roughly 80-95%, had no naive or memory assignment. Siplizumab significantly decreased alloreactive sequences from unstimulated CD4+ memory cells.

With V trimmed by 7 bases and J by 8 bases, 8 bases remained unmatched. CDR1 is SGHAT and CDR2 is FQNNGV in the germline V gene. The CDR3 covers 14 residues. Each sample had around 110,000 TCR templates assayed. The data were produced by immunoSEQ multiplex PCR, yet TCRdb's version contains in-frame clones alone and is incomplete. The table shows roughly 56,000 clones, with about 98% occurring only once. Note on this clone: Its antigen is as yet unknown.

Sequenced material: naive CD8+ T cells sorted from blood. The receptor comes from a human donor in good health. The chain carries TRBV11-2 and TRBJ1-6; 7 positions agree with TRBD1. The CDR3 region is CASTRQGEHSPLHF. In DNA form, the CDR3 reads TGTGCCAGCACTCGACAGGGAGAGCATTCACCCCTCCACTTT.